Below are 30 T cell receptor beta chains sequenced from a single sample in a study of Ad26.COV2.S vaccination and SARS-CoV-2 variants. Stated treatment: some 20 received Ad26.COV2.S at low or high dose, single or two shots; 5 received placebo; per-sample allocation not given. The samples date from day 63 after the first vaccine or placebo injection. Produced via immunoSEQ multiplex PCR; TCRdb's table is partial and in-frame only. The data show about 420,000 clones, with around 87% seen just once and 3.6% held by the top ten. Here the sequenced sample was peripheral blood, taken in a trial of Ad26.COV2.S vaccine versus placebo. The receptors were gathered from a person aged 18 to 65 who received the Ad26.COV2.S COVID-19 vaccine or a placebo.

This chain connects TRBV15 to TRBJ2-3, with 9 bases identical to TRBD2. This CDR3 has 16 amino acids. The J segment lost 5 bases and the V segment lost 1 base, leaving 7 bases of the junction unmatched. The germline V gene encodes CDR1 LNHNV and CDR2 YYDKDF (reference sequence). The CDR3 here is CATSRGGGGAVDTQYF. The DNA of the CDR3 is TGTGCCACCAGCAGAGGGGGCGGGGGGGCCGTAGATACGCAGTATTTT.

This clone has only a few counts. V usage is TRBV21-1 and J usage is TRBJ1-6. TRBV21-1 is a pseudogene segment. CDR3 size: 13 residues. The CDR3 nucleotides are TGTGCCATCCCTCAGTTAATCGGTTCACCCCTCCACTTT. It codes for CAIPQLIGSPLHF.

The CDR3 DNA follows: TGTGCCAGTACCGTGCGGGGGGCAGAGACCCAGTACTTC. Translation gives CASTVRGAETQYF. The V gene is TRBV3-1 (or the pseudogene TRBV3-2), the J gene TRBJ2-5; the match to TRBD2 covers 8 bases. The CDR3 is 13 amino acids. V dropped 9 bases and J dropped 4; count of bases not matched to a gene: 7. Per germline, CDR1 LGHDT and CDR2 YNNKEL (reference sequence).

A single count supports this clone. V gene TRBV29-1 combines with J gene TRBJ1-2, with D possibly TRBD1 on 6 matching bases. Trimming removed 0 bases at V and 4 bases at J, with 12 bases between. CDR3 length: 14 residues. The germline V gene encodes CDR1 SQVTM and CDR2 ANQGSEA. CDR3 protein: CSVEDPGAVYGYTF. The CDR3 DNA follows: TGCAGCGTTGAAGATCCGGGGGCGGTCTATGGCTACACCTTC.

The chain combines TRBV12-1 with TRBJ2-1; TRBD2, the table's D call, was not compared with the DNA. TRBV12-1 is reported as a pseudogene. The CDR3 totals 16 residues. CDR3 sequence (DNA): TGTGCCAGCACCGATTGGGGGGGGAGCTCCTACAATGAGCAGTTCTTC. This translates into CASTDWGGSSYNEQFF.

This clone appeared once. The chain recombines TRBV2 with TRBJ2-1; D remains ambiguous. The CDR3 totals 14 residues. The V end lost 7 bases, the J end lost 0 bases, and 10 bases lay between the germline ends. Germline-derived CDR1 and CDR2 are SNHLY and FYNNEI. The CDR3 nucleotides read TGTGCCAGCACCCTGGAAAGCTCCTACAATGAGCAGTTCTTC. This codes for CASTLESSYNEQFF.

This clone was seen only a few times. The chain is built from TRBV7-2 and TRBJ2-3, with D possibly matching TRBD1 (5 bases). V was trimmed by 2 bases and J by 5 bases, leaving 14 bases between them. CDR3 size: 15 residues. In germline, CDR1 is SGHTA, CDR2 FQGNSA. The CDR3 region is CASSLSQGGLDTQYF. CDR3 nucleotides: TGTGCCAGCAGCTTATCGCAGGGTGGCTTAGATACGCAGTATTTT.

The chain combines TRBV4-1 with TRBJ2-6; 10 nucleotides match TRBD1. Germline V CDR1 and CDR2: MGHRA, YSYEKL. With V trimmed by 4 bases and J by 1 base, 7 bases remained unmatched. The CDR3 spans 18 residues. In nucleotides, the CDR3 is TGCGCCAGCAGCCTCATGCCGGGACAGGGGTCTGGGGCCAACGTCCTGACTTTC. Translation: CASSLMPGQGSGANVLTF.

The genes are TRBV9 and TRBJ1-6; D uncertain. CDR1 and CDR2 (germline): SGDLS, YYNGEE. V lost 0 bases and J lost 9, with 4 bases in between. The CDR3 extends over 12 amino acids. The CDR3 here is CASSVDVSPLHF. The CDR3 DNA sequence: TGTGCCAGCAGCGTAGATGTTTCACCCCTCCACTTT.

This clone was observed a few times. The gene calls are TRBV7-3 and TRBJ1-1; 7 positions agree with TRBD1. V shed 5 bases, J shed 3 bases, and the junction held 3 bases outside the gene matches. CDR1 is SGHTA, CDR2 FQGTGA, per germline. The CDR3 is 13 residues long. For the CDR3, the DNA is TGTGCCAGCAGCGTAGGGGGCTACACTGAAGCTTTCTTT. This encodes CASSVGGYTEAFF.

The chain couples TRBV6-1 to TRBJ2-2; D ambiguous. This CDR3 spans 15 amino acids. Trimming removed 1 base from V and 5 bases from J, with 11 bases in between. In germline, CDR1 is MNHNS, CDR2 SASEGT. The CDR3 bases are TGTGCCAGCAGTGAAGGACTTAGGCGAACCGGGGAGCTGTTTTTT. Its translation: CASSEGLRRTGELFF.

The chain has TRBV6-5 and TRBJ2-2, with D perhaps given as TRBD1 or TRBD2 (6 bases each). Germline V gene lookup returns CDR1 MNHEY and CDR2 SVGAGI. This CDR3 contains 16 residues. The ends were cut back, 0 bases at V and 5 bases at J, with 13 bases in the middle. CDR3 bases: TGTGCCAGCAGTTACTCAGGGGGGAGGCGAACCGGGGAGCTGTTTTTT. Residues: CASSYSGGRRTGELFF.

The chain uses TRBV7-2 and TRBJ2-1, with TRBD2 matching 10 bases. V was pared by 7 bases and J by 1 base, with 10 bases of the junction left unmatched. CDR3 size: 17 residues. Germline V gene sequence: CDR1 SGHTA, CDR2 FQGNSA. This CDR3 reads CASILMVAGGSYNEQFF. The CDR3 region has the DNA TGTGCCAGCATCTTGATGGTAGCGGGGGGATCCTACAATGAGCAGTTCTTC.

This chain joins TRBV2 and TRBJ2-5; D is perhaps TRBD2 (6 bases). The germline V gene encodes CDR1 SNHLY and CDR2 FYNNEI. The CDR3 totals 12 residues. Trimming cost V 11 bases and J 5 bases, with 15 bases left between them. CDR3 in DNA: TGTGCCGGGATGGGCGGGGCGGAGACCCAGTACTTC. Translating gives CAGMGGAETQYF.

The gene calls are TRBV13 and TRBJ2-3; possible D gene TRBD1, 5 bases. CDR3 size: 12 residues. V dropped 3 bases and J dropped 5 bases, with 6 bases sitting between them. The germline V gene encodes CDR1 PRHDT and CDR2 FYEKMQ (reference sequence). The CDR3 nucleotides read TGTGCCAGCAGCTTGCAGGGAGATACGCAGTATTTT. This encodes CASSLQGDTQYF.

The V call is TRBV29-1, the J call TRBJ2-3, with D tentatively TRBD2 (7 bases). The CDR3 is made up of 14 amino acids. The germline V and J ends were trimmed by 8 bases and 3 bases, with 18 bases remaining between them. CDR1 is SQVTM, CDR2 ANQGSEA, per germline. CDR3 in DNA: TGCAGCACCTGGGGGGGGGCTAGAACAGATACGCAGTATTTT. Amino acid sequence: CSTWGGARTDTQYF.

This clone was observed a few times. Other DNA sequences of this sample code for an identical CDR3. The chain is built from TRBV7-3 and TRBJ1-1; 10 bases match TRBD1. CDR3 length: 14 residues. The V segment lost 3 bases and the J segment 5 bases; nucleotides outside the gene matches: 3. Germline V CDR1 and CDR2: SGHTA, FQGTGA. The CDR3 here is CASSLTGGRTEAFF. Written as DNA, the CDR3 is TGTGCCAGCAGCTTGACAGGGGGCAGAACTGAAGCTTTCTTT.

The CDR3 sequence: CSVDRGSGTEAFF. In DNA form, the CDR3 reads TGCAGCGTTGATAGGGGCTCGGGAACTGAAGCTTTCTTT. This chain uses TRBV29-1 with TRBJ1-1; D perhaps matches TRBD1 (5 bases). This CDR3 is 13 amino acids long. From germline, CDR1 is SQVTM and CDR2 ANQGSEA. Trimming took off 3 bases at V and 5 bases at J, with 13 bases between the two ends.

The table lists this clone with a few counts. The rearrangement uses TRBV20-1 and TRBJ2-7; 8 bases line up with TRBD2. Unmatched junction bases numbered 12, after V lost 5 bases and J lost 0 bases. From germline, CDR1 is DFQATT and CDR2 SNEGSKA (reference sequence). The CDR3 extends over 16 amino acids. This CDR3 is CSARGFGSGDSYEQYF. In nucleotides, the CDR3 is TGCAGTGCTCGTGGCTTCGGTAGCGGGGACTCCTACGAGCAGTACTTC.

The chain recombines TRBV11-2 with TRBJ2-5; D uncertain. V dropped 6 bases and J dropped 2 bases, with 10 bases sitting between them. The length of the CDR3 is 13 residues. CDR1 and CDR2 (germline): SGHAT, FQNNGV. CDR3: CASRPRLQETQYF. CDR3 DNA sequence: TGTGCCAGCAGACCACGGCTACAAGAGACCCAGTACTTC. Filled out from reference TRBV11-2 and TRBJ2-5, the complete variable domain reads EAGVAQSPRYKIIEKRQSVAFWCNPISGHATLYWYQQILGQGPKLLIQFQNNGVVDDSQLPKDRFSAERLKGVDSTLKIQPAKLEDSAVYLCASRPRLQETQYFGPGTRLLVL.

This clone was recorded a few times. This sequence joins TRBV7-2 and TRBJ1-1; D not resolved. The CDR3 has 15 amino acids. The V gene lost 1 base and the J gene lost 1 base, with 10 bases spanning the gap. Germline CDR1 SGHTA, CDR2 FQGNSA. The CDR3 region has the DNA TGTGCCAGCAGCTTAGTGGCAGGCTCGAACACTGAAGCTTTCTTT. This sequence encodes CASSLVAGSNTEAFF.

The chain employs TRBV19 and TRBJ1-1, with no clear D. Trimming left V 3 bases short and J 1 base short, with 9 bases between. Per germline, CDR1 LNHDA and CDR2 SQIVND (reference sequence). The CDR3 has 14 residues. CDR3 nucleotides: TGTGCCAGTAGTATTTCTTTAACGAACACTGAAGCTTTCTTT. Its translation is CASSISLTNTEAFF.

The CDR3 sequence: CASSSTGLNTDTQYF. The CDR3 DNA reads as TGTGCCAGCAGCTCAACAGGTCTAAACACAGATACGCAGTATTTT. The J gene is TRBJ2-3, the V gene TRBV7-9, with D tentatively TRBD1 (5 bases). This CDR3 region has 15 residues. Germline V lookup: CDR1 SEHNR, CDR2 FQNEAQ (reference sequence). V dropped 4 bases and J dropped 2 bases, with 13 bases sitting between them.

The V and J genes are TRBV10-3 and TRBJ1-1; D is uncertain. V was pared by 6 bases and J by 0 bases, with 2 bases between. Germline-derived CDR1 and CDR2 are ENHRY and SYGVKD. The CDR3 spans 11 residues. CDR3 protein: CAIRMNTEAFF. The CDR3 DNA follows: TGTGCCATCAGGATGAACACTGAAGCTTTCTTT.

As to this clone: Other DNA sequences in the sample encode the same CDR3. The chain uses TRBV7-9 and TRBJ2-5; no reliable D call. The germline V gene has CDR1 SEHNR and CDR2 FQNEAQ (reference sequence). V dropped 1 base and J dropped 5 bases, with 5 bases sitting between them. The CDR3 has 12 residues. The CDR3 DNA reads TGTGCCAGCAGCTTAGGTTCGGAGACCCAGTACTTC. This encodes CASSLGSETQYF.

In this sample, this clone turned up once. The chain has TRBV12-3 or TRBV12-4 and TRBJ2-7, with D possibly being TRBD2 (6 bases). V lost 6 bases, J lost 6 bases, and 12 bases lay in between. The CDR3 runs to 12 residues. CDR3 loop: CASSRLGFEQYF. In DNA form, the CDR3 reads TGTGCCAGCAGCCGACTAGGTTTCGAGCAGTACTTC.

At least ten counts were recorded for this clone. CDR3 nucleotide sequence: TGTGCCAGCAGCTTAATGAACCACAATGAGCAGTTCTTC. As protein: CASSLMNHNEQFF. The chain joins TRBV7-3 to TRBJ2-1; no reliable D call. The V and J ends lost 1 base and 5 bases respectively, with 6 bases between them. The CDR3 covers 13 residues. The germline V gene encodes CDR1 SGHTA and CDR2 FQGTGA. The complete variable domain, with remaining parts taken from reference TRBV7-3 and TRBJ2-1, reads GAGVSQTPSNKVTEKGKYVELRCDPISGHTALYWYRQSLGQGPEFLIYFQGTGAADDSGLPNDRFFAVRPEGSVSTLKIQRTERGDSAVYLCASSLMNHNEQFFGPGTRLTVL.

The chain has TRBV7-9 and TRBJ2-3, with 9 bases fitting TRBD2. V was clipped by 0 bases and J by 6 bases; unmatched bases: 4. Germline V gives CDR1 SEHNR, CDR2 FQNEAQ (reference sequence). CDR3 length equals 15 residues. CDR3 protein: CASSLASGGPDTQYF. The CDR3 nucleotides read TGTGCCAGCAGCTTAGCTAGCGGGGGACCCGATACGCAGTATTTT.

The CDR3 DNA follows: TGCGCCAGCAGCCAAGAAGAGGGGTGGTACGAGCAGTACTTC. Translation: CASSQEEGWYEQYF. The genes are TRBV4-1 and TRBJ2-7; possibly TRBD1 or TRBD2 for D (5 bases each). The V end was cut by 0 bases, the J end by 4 bases, with 10 bases between. This CDR3 region has 14 residues. From germline, CDR1 is MGHRA and CDR2 YSYEKL.

The V gene is TRBV7-8, the J gene TRBJ2-1; a weak D match, TRBD2 (5 bases). The germline V and J ends were trimmed by 5 bases and 7 bases, with 9 bases remaining between them. Germline loops: CDR1 SGHVS, CDR2 FQNEAQ. The CDR3 runs 12 residues. CDR3 residues: CASSAGGNEQFF. The CDR3, as DNA: TGTGCCAGCAGCGCGGGTGGGAATGAGCAGTTCTTC.